The 10 T cell receptor beta chains given below trace back to one sample, sequenced in a study of somatic mutations in cytotoxic T cells in rheumatoid arthritis (dated by TCRdb to about 2017). Receptors were amplified or captured by the immunoSEQ multiplex PCR assay. TCRdb holds this immuneACCESS table with in-frame rearrangements only. Some clones are missing; in checked studies, unresolved V genes explain under half, and the rest has no known cause. The sample contains tens of thousands of clones, about 80% of them found a single time. About 3.2% of the sample belongs to the ten largest clones. The sample consisted of CD8+ T cells sorted from blood. These receptors were taken from a man in his forties in good health.

The rearrangement links TRBV28 to TRBJ2-7; 9 nucleotides line up with TRBD2. Trimming took 3 bases from V and 6 from J; bases not matched to a gene: 6. Germline V CDR1 and CDR2: MDHEN, SYDVKM. This CDR3 contains 14 residues. The CDR3 protein is CASSLRGLAVEQYF. The CDR3 bases are TGTGCCAGCAGTTTGCGGGGACTAGCAGTCGAGCAGTACTTC.

The chain links TRBV4-2 to TRBJ1-2; D possibly corresponds to TRBD1 (6 bases). The V and J ends lost 2 bases and 4 bases respectively, with 8 bases between them. From germline, CDR1 is LGHNA and CDR2 YNFKEQ. The CDR3 contains 13 residues. CDR3 sequence (DNA): TGTGCCAGCAGCCAACAGGGGAGCTATGGCTACACCTTC. It yields the protein CASSQQGSYGYTF.

The CDR3 nucleotides are TGTGCCAGCAGCGTAGCTGGAACTAGCGGGCCCCAAGAGACCCAGTACTTC. Protein: CASSVAGTSGPQETQYF. The rearrangement uses TRBV9 and TRBJ2-5; 9 nucleotides line up with TRBD2. Germline V gives CDR1 SGDLS, CDR2 YYNGEE. The CDR3 has 17 amino acids. V shed 0 bases, J shed 1 base, and the junction held 7 bases outside the gene matches.

The chain is built from TRBV10-2 and TRBJ1-5; D is ambiguous. The CDR3 is 15 amino acids. The V end lost 0 bases, the J end lost 0 bases, and 6 bases lay between the germline ends. Germline values: CDR1 WSHSY, CDR2 SAAADI. For the CDR3, the DNA is TGCGCCAGCAGTGAGTCGGGCGATAGCAATCAGCCCCAGCATTTT. It specifies CASSESGDSNQPQHF.

V gene TRBV7-2 combines with J gene TRBJ2-1; 9 bases align to TRBD2. Germline V gene lookup returns CDR1 SGHTA and CDR2 FQGNSA. The CDR3 covers 16 residues. V lost 5 bases and J lost 0; bases outside the gene matches: 5. The CDR3 DNA sequence: TGTGCCAGCAGCCCTTTAGCGGGAGTCTCCTACAATGAGCAGTTCTTC. This sequence encodes CASSPLAGVSYNEQFF.

The rearrangement links TRBV27 to TRBJ2-1; 8 nucleotides agree with TRBD2. J was trimmed by 5 bases and V by 5 bases; bases with no gene match: 14. CDR1 and CDR2 (germline): MNHEY, SMNVEV (reference sequence). This CDR3 spans 17 amino acids. Here the CDR3 DNA reads TGTGCCAGCAGTGCTTCGGTGGGACTAGTTCCCAACAATGAGCAGTTCTTC. Amino acid sequence: CASSASVGLVPNNEQFF.

The V and J genes are TRBV9 and TRBJ1-2, with 8 bases lining up with TRBD1. The germline V gene has CDR1 SGDLS and CDR2 YYNGEE. The CDR3 spans 16 residues. Losses at the gene ends were 4 bases for V and 8 bases for J; bases not matched to a gene: 16. CDR3: CASSLTGTGGRKGYTF. In DNA form, the CDR3 reads TGTGCCAGCAGCTTAACCGGGACAGGAGGGAGAAAGGGCTACACCTTC.

This chain uses TRBV6-6 with TRBJ2-3; 7 bases align to TRBD1. This CDR3 region has 15 residues. Trimming cost V 6 bases and J 2 bases; bases outside gene matches: 8. The germline V gene encodes CDR1 MNHNY and CDR2 SVGAGI (reference sequence). CDR3 sequence: CASSNDRVVTDTQYF. The DNA for the CDR3 is TGTGCCAGCAGCAACGACAGGGTGGTCACAGATACGCAGTATTTT.

This clone was counted a few times. The genes are TRBV27 and TRBJ2-7, with 8 bases that match TRBD1. J was trimmed by 7 bases and V by 4 bases; bases with no gene match: 6. Germline CDR1 MNHEY, CDR2 SMNVEV (reference sequence). This CDR3 spans 13 amino acids. The DNA for the CDR3 is TGTGCCAGCAGTTCACCAGGGGGCCGGGAGCAGTACTTC. Amino acids: CASSSPGGREQYF.

The V and J genes are TRBV7-9 and TRBJ2-5; 10 positions match TRBD2. The CDR3 is 15 residues long. V shed 5 bases and J 2 bases; nucleotides not matched to a gene: 5. Germline values: CDR1 SEHNR, CDR2 FQNEAQ (reference sequence). CDR3 loop: CASSTQREGQETQYF. CDR3 bases: TGTGCCAGCAGCACCCAGCGGGAGGGTCAAGAGACCCAGTACTTC.